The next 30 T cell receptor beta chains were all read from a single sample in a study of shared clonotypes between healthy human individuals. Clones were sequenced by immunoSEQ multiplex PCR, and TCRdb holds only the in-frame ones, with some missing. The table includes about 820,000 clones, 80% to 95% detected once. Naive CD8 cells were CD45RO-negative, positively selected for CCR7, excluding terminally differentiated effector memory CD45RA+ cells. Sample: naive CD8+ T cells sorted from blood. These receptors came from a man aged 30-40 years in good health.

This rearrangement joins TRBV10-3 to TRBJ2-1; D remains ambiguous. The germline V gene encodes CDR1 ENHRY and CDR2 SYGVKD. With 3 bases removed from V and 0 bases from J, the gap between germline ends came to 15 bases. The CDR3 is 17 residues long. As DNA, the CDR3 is TGTGCCATCAGTGACCCCACTTCCATCAGCTCCTACAATGAGCAGTTCTTC. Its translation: CAISDPTSISSYNEQFF.

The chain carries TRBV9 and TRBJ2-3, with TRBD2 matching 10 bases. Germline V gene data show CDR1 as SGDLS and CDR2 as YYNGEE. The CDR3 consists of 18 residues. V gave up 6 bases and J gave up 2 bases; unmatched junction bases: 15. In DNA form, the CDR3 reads TGTGCCAGCAATCTCCAGGGGACTAGCGTAGTTTCCACAGATACGCAGTATTTT. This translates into CASNLQGTSVVSTDTQYF.

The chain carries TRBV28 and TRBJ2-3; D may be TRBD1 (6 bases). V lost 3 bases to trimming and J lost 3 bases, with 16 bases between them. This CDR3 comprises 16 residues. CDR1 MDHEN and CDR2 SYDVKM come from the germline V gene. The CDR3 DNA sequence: TGTGCCAGCAGTTTGTATGGGGGCTACAGTACAGATACGCAGTATTTT. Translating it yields CASSLYGGYSTDTQYF.

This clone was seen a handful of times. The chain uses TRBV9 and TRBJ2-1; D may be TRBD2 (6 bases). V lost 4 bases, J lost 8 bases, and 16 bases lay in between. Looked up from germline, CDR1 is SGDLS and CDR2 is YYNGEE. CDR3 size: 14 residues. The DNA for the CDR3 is TGTGCCAGCAGCCCCCTCGGCGGGGCGGATGAGCAGTTCTTC. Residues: CASSPLGGADEQFF.

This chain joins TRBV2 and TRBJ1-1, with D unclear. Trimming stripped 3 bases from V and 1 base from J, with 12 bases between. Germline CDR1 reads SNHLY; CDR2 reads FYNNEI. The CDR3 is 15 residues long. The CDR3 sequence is CASSDLNAGNTEAFF. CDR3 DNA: TGTGCCAGCAGTGATCTAAATGCAGGGAACACTGAAGCTTTCTTT.

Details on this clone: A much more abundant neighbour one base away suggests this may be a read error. CDR3 in DNA: TGTGCCAGCGGGGGGGGCTATGGCTACACCTTC. It specifies CASGGGYGYTF. The V and J genes are TRBV11-2 and TRBJ1-2; TRBD1 might be the D (5 bases). This CDR3 comprises 11 residues. Germline CDR1 SGHAT, CDR2 FQNNGV. V was cut by 8 bases and J by 4 bases, with 8 bases left in between.

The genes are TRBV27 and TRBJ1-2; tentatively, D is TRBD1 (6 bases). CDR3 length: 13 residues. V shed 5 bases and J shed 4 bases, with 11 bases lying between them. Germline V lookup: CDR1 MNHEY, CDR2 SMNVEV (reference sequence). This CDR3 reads CASSRTASYGYTF. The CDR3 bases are TGTGCCAGCAGTAGGACAGCCAGCTATGGCTACACCTTC.

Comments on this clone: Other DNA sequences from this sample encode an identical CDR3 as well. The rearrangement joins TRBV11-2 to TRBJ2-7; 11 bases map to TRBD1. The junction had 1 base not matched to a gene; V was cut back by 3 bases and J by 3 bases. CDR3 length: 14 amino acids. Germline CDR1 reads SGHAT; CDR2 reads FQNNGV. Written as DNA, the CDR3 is TGTGCCAGCAGCTTGGGACAGGGGGGCTACGAGCAGTACTTC. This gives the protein CASSLGQGGYEQYF.

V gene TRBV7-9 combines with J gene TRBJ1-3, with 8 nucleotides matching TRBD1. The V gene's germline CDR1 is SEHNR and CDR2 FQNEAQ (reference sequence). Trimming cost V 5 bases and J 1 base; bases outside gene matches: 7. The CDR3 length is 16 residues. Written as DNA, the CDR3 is TGTGCCAGCAGCCAGAGACAGGGGCAATCTGGAAACACCATATATTTT. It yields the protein CASSQRQGQSGNTIYF.

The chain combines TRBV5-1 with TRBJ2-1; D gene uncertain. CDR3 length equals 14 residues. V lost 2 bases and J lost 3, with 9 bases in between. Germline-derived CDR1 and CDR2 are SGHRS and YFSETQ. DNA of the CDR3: TGCGCCAGCAGCTTAGCCACCAGCTACAATGAGCAGTTCTTC. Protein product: CASSLATSYNEQFF.

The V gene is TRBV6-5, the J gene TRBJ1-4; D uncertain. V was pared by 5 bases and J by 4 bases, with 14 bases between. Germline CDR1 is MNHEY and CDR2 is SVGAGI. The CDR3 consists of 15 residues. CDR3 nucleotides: TGTGCCAGCAGTCGAGGCACAGTCTTTAATGAAAAACTGTTTTTT. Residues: CASSRGTVFNEKLFF.

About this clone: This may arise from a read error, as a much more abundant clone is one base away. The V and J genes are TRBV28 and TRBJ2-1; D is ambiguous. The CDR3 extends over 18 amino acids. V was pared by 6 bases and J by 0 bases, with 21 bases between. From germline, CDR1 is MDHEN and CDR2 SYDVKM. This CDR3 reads CASSNTPRLTSSYNEQFF. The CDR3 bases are TGTGCCAGCAGCAACACTCCGAGACTTACAAGCTCCTACAATGAGCAGTTCTTC. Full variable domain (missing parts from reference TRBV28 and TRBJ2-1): DVKVTQSSRYLVKRTGEKVFLECVQDMDHENMFWYRQDPGLGLRLIYFSYDVKMKEKGDIPEGYSVSREKKERFSLILESASTNQTSMYLCASSNTPRLTSSYNEQFFGPGTRLTVL.

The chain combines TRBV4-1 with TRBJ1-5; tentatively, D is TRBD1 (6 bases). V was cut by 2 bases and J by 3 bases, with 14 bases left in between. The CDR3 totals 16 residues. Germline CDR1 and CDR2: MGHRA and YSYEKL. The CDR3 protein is CASSQHPGTINQPQHF. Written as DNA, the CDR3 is TGCGCCAGCAGCCAACACCCCGGGACAATCAATCAGCCCCAGCATTTT.

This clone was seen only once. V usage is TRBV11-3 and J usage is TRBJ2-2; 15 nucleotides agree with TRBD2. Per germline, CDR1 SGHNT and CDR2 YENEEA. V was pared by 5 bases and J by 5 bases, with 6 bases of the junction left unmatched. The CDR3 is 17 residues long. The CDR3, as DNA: TGTGCCAGCAGCGACCGGACTAGCGGGAGGGGAACCGGGGAGCTGTTTTTT. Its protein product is CASSDRTSGRGTGELFF.

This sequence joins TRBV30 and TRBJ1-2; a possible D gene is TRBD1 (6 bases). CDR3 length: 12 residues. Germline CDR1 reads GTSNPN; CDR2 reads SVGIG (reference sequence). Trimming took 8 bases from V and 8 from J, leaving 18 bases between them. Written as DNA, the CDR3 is TGTGCCGAGGACACAGGGTTTTACGGCTACACCTTC. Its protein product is CAEDTGFYGYTF.

The CDR3 region is CASSMIGDEQFF. Here the CDR3 DNA reads TGTGCCAGTAGTATGATCGGGGATGAGCAGTTCTTC. The J gene is TRBJ2-1, the V gene TRBV19; a weak D match, TRBD2 (5 bases). Trimming cost V 3 bases and J 8 bases, with 8 bases left between them. Germline lookup yields CDR1 LNHDA and CDR2 SQIVND (reference sequence). The CDR3 is 12 amino acids. The variable domain in full, with the rest retrieved from reference TRBV19 and TRBJ2-1, is DGGITQSPKYLFRKEGQNVTLSCEQNLNHDAMYWYRQDPGQGLRLIYYSQIVNDFQKGDIAEGYSVSREKKESFPLTVTSAQKNPTAFYLCASSMIGDEQFFGPGTRLTVL.

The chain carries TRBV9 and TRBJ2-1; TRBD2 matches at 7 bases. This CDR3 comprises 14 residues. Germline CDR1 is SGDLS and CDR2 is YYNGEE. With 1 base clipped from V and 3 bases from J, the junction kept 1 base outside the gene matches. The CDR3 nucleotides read TGTGCCAGCAGCGTAAGCGGGAACTACAATGAGCAGTTCTTC. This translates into CASSVSGNYNEQFF.

CDR3 in DNA: TGTGCCAGCAGCGATAGCGGGATCTCCTACAATGAGCAGTTCTTC. This translates into CASSDSGISYNEQFF. The chain links TRBV9 to TRBJ2-1, with 8 bases aligning to TRBD2. The V gene end was trimmed by 3 bases and the J gene end by 0 bases; junction bases not matched to a gene: 2. Germline V CDR1 and CDR2: SGDLS, YYNGEE. The length of the CDR3 is 15 residues.

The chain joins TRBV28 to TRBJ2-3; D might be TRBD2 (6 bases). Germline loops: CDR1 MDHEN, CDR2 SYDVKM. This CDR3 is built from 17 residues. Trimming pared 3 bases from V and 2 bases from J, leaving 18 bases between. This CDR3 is CASSFADLVADTDTQYF. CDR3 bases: TGTGCCAGCAGTTTCGCCGATTTGGTAGCGGACACAGATACGCAGTATTTT. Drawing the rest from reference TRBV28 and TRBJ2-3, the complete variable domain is DVKVTQSSRYLVKRTGEKVFLECVQDMDHENMFWYRQDPGLGLRLIYFSYDVKMKEKGDIPEGYSVSREKKERFSLILESASTNQTSMYLCASSFADLVADTDTQYFGPGTRLTVL.

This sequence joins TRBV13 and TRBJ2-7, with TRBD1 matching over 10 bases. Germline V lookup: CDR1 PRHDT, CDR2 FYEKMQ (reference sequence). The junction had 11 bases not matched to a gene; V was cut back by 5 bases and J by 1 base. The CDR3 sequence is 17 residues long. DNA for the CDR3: TGTGCCAGCAGCCCAGGACGGACAGGGGGTTTTTCCTACGAGCAGTACTTC. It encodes CASSPGRTGGFSYEQYF.

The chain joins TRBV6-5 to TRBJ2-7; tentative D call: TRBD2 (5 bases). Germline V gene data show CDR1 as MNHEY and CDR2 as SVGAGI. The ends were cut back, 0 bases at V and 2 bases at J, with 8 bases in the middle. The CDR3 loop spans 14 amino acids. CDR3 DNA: TGTGCCAGCAGTTACTCGGGAGTGCCCTACGAGCAGTACTTC. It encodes CASSYSGVPYEQYF.

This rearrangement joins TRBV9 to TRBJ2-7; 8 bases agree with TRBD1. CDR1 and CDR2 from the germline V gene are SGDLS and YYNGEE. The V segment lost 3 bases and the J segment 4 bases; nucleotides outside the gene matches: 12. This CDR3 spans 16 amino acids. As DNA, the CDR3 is TGTGCCAGCAGCGCTAATACGGGACAGGAGTTATACGAGCAGTACTTC. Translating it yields CASSANTGQELYEQYF.

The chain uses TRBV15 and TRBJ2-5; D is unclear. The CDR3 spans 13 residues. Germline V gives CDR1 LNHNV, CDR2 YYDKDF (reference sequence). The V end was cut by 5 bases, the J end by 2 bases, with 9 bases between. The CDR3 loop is CATSPPPQETQYF. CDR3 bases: TGTGCCACCAGCCCACCCCCACAAGAGACCCAGTACTTC.

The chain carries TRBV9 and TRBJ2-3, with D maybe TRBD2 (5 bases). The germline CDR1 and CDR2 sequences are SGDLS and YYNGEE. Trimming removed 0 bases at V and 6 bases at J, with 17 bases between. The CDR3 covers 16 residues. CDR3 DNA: TGTGCCAGCAGCGTAGTGAGAGAGGGTCCTAAGGATACGCAGTATTTT. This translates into CASSVVREGPKDTQYF.

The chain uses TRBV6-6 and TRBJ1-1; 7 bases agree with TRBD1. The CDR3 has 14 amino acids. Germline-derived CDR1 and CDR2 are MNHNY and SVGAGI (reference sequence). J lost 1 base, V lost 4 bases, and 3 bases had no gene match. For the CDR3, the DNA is TGTGCCAGCAGTTGGGAGGGGGCGAACACTGAAGCTTTCTTT. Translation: CASSWEGANTEAFF.

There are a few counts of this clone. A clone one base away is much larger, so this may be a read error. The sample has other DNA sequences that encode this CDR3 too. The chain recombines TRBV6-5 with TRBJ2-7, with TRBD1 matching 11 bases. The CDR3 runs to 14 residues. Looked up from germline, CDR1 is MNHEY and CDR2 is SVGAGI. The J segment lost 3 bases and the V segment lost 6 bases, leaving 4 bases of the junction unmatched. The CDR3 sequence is CASSSGTGGYEQYF. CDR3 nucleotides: TGTGCCAGCAGCTCCGGGACAGGGGGCTACGAGCAGTACTTC.

The CDR3 loop reads CASVPMGNLGTDTQYF. The CDR3 nucleotides read TGCGCCAGCGTCCCCATGGGAAATTTGGGCACAGATACGCAGTATTTT. This rearrangement joins TRBV5-1 to TRBJ2-3, with no clear D. The germline gives CDR1 SGHRS, CDR2 YFSETQ. Trimming removed 7 bases from V and 1 base from J, with 19 bases in between. The CDR3 contains 16 residues.

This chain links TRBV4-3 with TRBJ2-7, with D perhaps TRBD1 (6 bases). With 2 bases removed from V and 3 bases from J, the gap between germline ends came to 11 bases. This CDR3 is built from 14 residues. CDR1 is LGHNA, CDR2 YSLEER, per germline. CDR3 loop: CASSQRGGNYEQYF. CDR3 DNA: TGCGCCAGCAGCCAACGAGGGGGAAACTACGAGCAGTACTTC.

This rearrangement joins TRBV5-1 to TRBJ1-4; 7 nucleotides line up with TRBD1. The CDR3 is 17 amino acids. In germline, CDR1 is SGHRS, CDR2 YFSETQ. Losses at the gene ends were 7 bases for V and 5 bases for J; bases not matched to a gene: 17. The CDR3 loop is CASSLYETGAVNEKLFF. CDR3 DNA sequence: TGCGCCAGCTCACTTTATGAAACAGGGGCGGTAAATGAAAAACTGTTTTTT. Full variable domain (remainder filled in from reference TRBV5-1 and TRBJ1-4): KAGVTQTPRYLIKTRGQQVTLSCSPISGHRSVSWYQQTPGQGLQFLFEYFSETQRNKGNFPGRFSGRQFSNSRSEMNVSTLELGDSALYLCASSLYETGAVNEKLFFGSGTQLSVL.

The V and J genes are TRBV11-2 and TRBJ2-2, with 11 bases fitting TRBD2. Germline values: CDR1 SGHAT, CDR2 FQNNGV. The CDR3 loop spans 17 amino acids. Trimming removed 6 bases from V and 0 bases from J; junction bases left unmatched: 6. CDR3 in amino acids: CASSQWTSGPNTGELFF. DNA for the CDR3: TGTGCCAGCAGTCAATGGACTAGCGGGCCGAACACCGGGGAGCTGTTTTTT.